Each of the 7 T cell receptor beta chains below was sequenced from the same sample in a study of memory CD4+ T cells and cytomegalovirus serostatus (dated by TCRdb to about 2019). Library generation was performed with the immunoSEQ multiplex PCR assay. Imported from immuneACCESS, the table was reduced by TCRdb to in-frame sequences with V and J called. These copies leave out some clones; in studies compared against another copy, an unresolved V gene accounts for under half, and the cause of the remainder is not known. A total of 85,000 to 100,000 clones appear in this sample, over 70% of them only once. 3.6% of the sample goes to the ten largest clones. Single viable CD3+CD4+CD8-CD45RO+ cells were sorted as memory CD4+ T cells on a FACSAria II. Material: memory CD4+ T cells from blood. The receptors originated from an adult in good health and CMV-seropositive.

This chain joins TRBV9 and TRBJ1-1, with unresolved D. CDR3 length equals 14 residues. Germline loops: CDR1 SGDLS, CDR2 YYNGEE. V lost 3 bases to trimming and J lost 1 base, with 10 bases between them. The CDR3 reads CASSDPAGNTEAFF. DNA of the CDR3: TGTGCCAGCAGCGATCCCGCCGGGAACACTGAAGCTTTCTTT.

There are a few counts of this clone. The genes are TRBV10-3 and TRBJ1-5, with D unclear. CDR3 length: 14 amino acids. Trimming pared 3 bases from V and 7 bases from J, leaving 13 bases between. Germline CDR1 ENHRY, CDR2 SYGVKD. CDR3 in amino acids: CAISEGPGEQPQHF. The CDR3 nucleotides are TGTGCCATCAGTGAAGGGCCAGGAGAACAGCCCCAGCATTTT.

This chain joins TRBV27 and TRBJ2-1, with 15 bases lining up with TRBD2. The CDR3 has 19 residues. V trimming: 0 bases; J trimming: 10 bases; junction bases outside the gene matches: 13. Germline-derived CDR1 and CDR2 are MNHEY and SMNVEV (reference sequence). The CDR3 region is CASSLSGLAGGARWLEQFF. CDR3 bases: TGTGCCAGCAGTTTATCGGGACTAGCGGGAGGTGCCCGGTGGCTCGAGCAGTTCTTC.

This chain joins TRBV19 and TRBJ2-7; 7 bases are shared with TRBD1. Germline assignment: CDR1 LNHDA and CDR2 SQIVND (reference sequence). CDR3 size: 17 residues. After removal of 4 bases from V and 4 bases from J, the junction contained 16 bases not matched to a gene. CDR3 protein: CASSTGTDNIISYEQYF. The CDR3 region has the DNA TGTGCCAGTAGTACCGGGACAGATAATATAATATCTTACGAGCAGTACTTC.

The chain joins TRBV29-1 to TRBJ2-1; 10 bases fit TRBD2. The CDR3 has 14 amino acids. The germline gives CDR1 SQVTM, CDR2 ANQGSEA. V lost 1 base, J lost 8 bases, and 5 bases stayed unmatched. The CDR3 here is CSVEGLAGADEQFF. The CDR3 DNA is TGCAGCGTTGAAGGGCTAGCGGGAGCTGATGAGCAGTTCTTC.

This chain connects TRBV5-1 to TRBJ1-4; 7 bases match TRBD1. Germline CDR1 and CDR2: SGHRS and YFSETQ. With 4 bases clipped from V and 3 bases from J, the junction kept 6 bases outside the gene matches. There are 15 residues in the CDR3. In DNA form, the CDR3 reads TGCGCCAGCAGCCGCCGACAGGGTTCTAATGAAAAACTGTTTTTT. Translating it yields CASSRRQGSNEKLFF. Based on the CDR3 plus reference TRBV5-1 and TRBJ1-4, the full variable domain is KAGVTQTPRYLIKTRGQQVTLSCSPISGHRSVSWYQQTPGQGLQFLFEYFSETQRNKGNFPGRFSGRQFSNSRSEMNVSTLELGDSALYLCASSRRQGSNEKLFFGSGTQLSVL.

CDR3 residues: CASSDRVKAPYEQYF. In DNA, the CDR3 is TGCGCCAGCAGTGATAGGGTTAAGGCCCCCTACGAGCAGTACTTC. The chain joins TRBV10-2 to TRBJ2-7; D call uncertain. The CDR3 length is 15 residues. Germline V lookup: CDR1 WSHSY, CDR2 SAAADI. Trimming took off 3 bases at V and 2 bases at J, with 14 bases between the two ends.